The 13 T cell receptor beta chains below come from one sample, sequenced in a study of blood T cells in healthy people across ages. Next came a second PCR, run for about 7 to 11 cycles, which used a sample-barcoded 5' primer along with a J-beta primer mix. TCRdb independently ran MiXCR on the 5' RACE reads; one entry per CDR3 protein. The sample lists about 970,000 distinct CDR3 sequences, roughly 51% occurring once. Sequenced sample: blood. The source is a woman between 55 and 75 years old in good health.

This clonotype came up a few times. The chain uses TRBV6-6 and TRBJ2-7; 7 bases are a match to TRBD1. Looked up from germline, CDR1 is MNHNY and CDR2 is SVGAGI (reference sequence). The CDR3 spans 14 residues. With 5 bases clipped from V and 3 bases from J, the junction kept 7 bases outside the gene matches. CDR3 amino acids: CASSRRGQDYEQYF. The CDR3 nucleotides read TGTGCCAGCAGTCGTCGCGGACAGGACTACGAGCAGTACTTC.

This chain joins TRBV7-9 and TRBJ1-1; the D is unclear. The CDR3 has 11 residues. V was cut by 6 bases and J by 7 bases, with 9 bases left in between. CDR1 SEHNR and CDR2 FQNEAQ come from the germline V gene (reference sequence). The CDR3: CASSLSYEAFF. As DNA, the CDR3 is TGTGCCAGCAGTCTCAGCTATGAAGCTTTCTTT.

The chain couples TRBV24-1 to TRBJ2-1; 14 bases are a match to TRBD2. J lost 8 bases, V lost 8 bases, and 7 bases had no gene match. The V gene's germline CDR1 is KGHDR and CDR2 SFDVKD. The CDR3 consists of 15 residues. The CDR3 DNA is TGTGCCACCACAGGGACTAGCGGGAGTATCGATGAGCAGTTCTTC. Translating it yields CATTGTSGSIDEQFF.

The chain couples TRBV29-1 to TRBJ2-5; TRBD1 matches 10 bases. Germline V gene lookup returns CDR1 SQVTM and CDR2 ANQGSEA. CDR3 length: 15 amino acids. J lost 2 bases, V lost 5 bases, and 8 bases had no gene match. The CDR3 protein is CSVRGTGVQQETQYF. The CDR3 DNA is TGCAGCGTTCGTGGGACAGGGGTACAACAAGAGACCCAGTACTTC.

Note on this clonotype: A read error may explain this, as a much larger clone is one base away. The chain has TRBV6-2 or TRBV6-3 and TRBJ2-3; the match to TRBD2 covers 12 bases. CDR1 MNHEY and CDR2 SVGEGT come from the germline V gene. This CDR3 has 16 amino acids. CDR3 sequence reads: CGSSPGTSGLTDTQYF. In nucleotides, the CDR3 is TGTGGCAGCAGCCCCGGGACTAGCGGGCTCACAGATACGCAGTATTTT.

V usage is TRBV12-3 or TRBV12-4 and J usage is TRBJ1-2; no reliable D call. The CDR3 has 12 residues. The ends were cut back, 5 bases at V and 8 bases at J, with 12 bases in the middle. The CDR3 reads CASSPDLGGYTF. In DNA, the CDR3 is TGTGCCAGCAGTCCCGATCTGGGCGGCTACACCTTC.

The CDR3 DNA sequence: TGTGCCAGCAGCCCTAGGGGGGTTCTAGTCTATGGCTACACCTTC. This codes for CASSPRGVLVYGYTF. V is TRBV28 and J is TRBJ1-2, with D possibly matching TRBD1 (6 bases). The ends were cut back, 6 bases at V and 4 bases at J, with 18 bases in the middle. CDR1 is MDHEN, CDR2 SYDVKM, per germline. The CDR3 loop spans 15 amino acids.

V usage is TRBV5-1 and J usage is TRBJ2-7, with D possibly TRBD2 on 5 matching bases. The CDR3 covers 16 residues. Germline loops: CDR1 SGHRS, CDR2 YFSETQ. The V end lost 0 bases, the J end lost 2 bases, and 15 bases lay between the germline ends. CDR3 sequence: CASSLAPRGSAYEQYF. CDR3 coding DNA: TGCGCCAGCAGCTTGGCCCCAAGAGGGAGCGCCTACGAGCAGTACTTC.

V gene TRBV12-3 or TRBV12-4 combines with J gene TRBJ2-3; TRBD1 matches at 7 bases. J gave up 2 bases and V 5 bases, and 16 bases lay outside the gene matches. This CDR3 is built from 18 residues. The CDR3 DNA reads TGTGCCAGCAGTCCGGGAACCGCGACAGGGTGGAACACAGATACGCAGTATTTT. This translates into CASSPGTATGWNTDTQYF.

This clonotype was counted between two and nine times. The chain uses TRBV18 and TRBJ2-5; D uncertain. The tail of the sequence fits TRBJ2-7 better, so the J call may be wrong. Germline CDR1 is KGHSH and CDR2 is LQKENI. The CDR3 loop spans 15 amino acids. The DNA for the CDR3 is TGTGCCAGCTCACCAGCAGCATCGGGCTCCTACGAGCAGTACTTC. As protein: CASSPAASGSYEQYF.

The V call is TRBV6-5, the J call TRBJ1-2, with 10 bases fitting TRBD1. Germline loops: CDR1 MNHEY, CDR2 SVGAGI. V trimming: 6 bases; J trimming: 8 bases; junction bases outside the gene matches: 18. The CDR3 has 17 residues. The CDR3 DNA sequence: TGTGCCAGCAGGCACTCCTTCCGAGGACAGGGGGGATACGGCTACACCTTC. It codes for CASRHSFRGQGGYGYTF.

V gene TRBV20-1 combines with J gene TRBJ2-7; D gene unclear. There are 12 residues in the CDR3. Germline V gives CDR1 DFQATT, CDR2 SNEGSKA (reference sequence). The V and J ends lost 6 bases and 3 bases respectively, with 12 bases between them. CDR3: CSADGPLYEQYF. The CDR3 nucleotides are TGCAGTGCAGATGGGCCTCTCTACGAGCAGTACTTC.

J is TRBJ2-7 and V is TRBV12-3 or TRBV12-4, with 12 bases that match TRBD2. This CDR3 contains 19 residues. V shed 4 bases and J 3 bases; nucleotides not matched to a gene: 16. Here the CDR3 DNA reads TGTGCCAGCAGTTCCCTTTTTGAGACTAGCGGGAGATTTGGCTACGAGCAGTACTTC. Its translation is CASSSLFETSGRFGYEQYF.